The 8 T cell receptor beta chains reported below all come from one sample, sequenced in a study of T-cell memory formation after mild COVID-19. TCRdb reprocessed the 5' RACE reads via MiXCR and lists one record per CDR3 protein. Found here are 350,000 to 500,000 distinct CDR3 sequences, 15% to 20% of them singletons; the top ten hold about a fifth. The sequenced material came from PBMCs or a T cell subset sorted from them (not recorded which). The source is a man between 18 and 35 years old who had mild COVID-19 (a few samples of this study predate the infection). Cell type and time point are not known.

The chain couples TRBV3-1 to TRBJ1-2; D uncertain. With 3 bases removed from V and 4 bases from J, the gap between germline ends came to 15 bases. Germline V CDR1 and CDR2: LGHDT, YNNKEL (reference sequence). This CDR3 is 15 amino acids long. The CDR3 loop reads CASSHTVDWVYGYTF. In DNA, the CDR3 is TGTGCCAGCAGCCACACAGTGGACTGGGTCTATGGCTACACCTTC.

The chain combines TRBV7-2 with TRBJ2-1; TRBD2 matches at 9 bases. The CDR3 is made up of 16 amino acids. V was pared by 0 bases and J by 3 bases, with 3 bases of the junction left unmatched. Looked up from germline, CDR1 is SGHTA and CDR2 is FQGNSA. In nucleotides, the CDR3 is TGTGCCAGCAGCTTAGCGGGCGGGGGGGACTACAATGAGCAGTTCTTC. Its protein product is CASSLAGGGDYNEQFF.

This clonotype showed up just a few times. V and J are TRBV9 and TRBJ2-3, with D perhaps TRBD2 (6 bases). The CDR3 has 12 residues. Trimming took 2 bases from V and 8 from J, leaving 9 bases between them. Looked up from germline, CDR1 is SGDLS and CDR2 is YYNGEE. CDR3 sequence: CASSVGAGTQYF. CDR3 sequence (DNA): TGTGCCAGCAGCGTCGGAGCGGGTACGCAGTATTTT.

J is TRBJ2-3 and V is TRBV7-2, with D maybe TRBD1 (5 bases). The V end was cut by 2 bases, the J end by 2 bases, with 8 bases between. Germline assignment: CDR1 SGHTA and CDR2 FQGNSA. There are 14 residues in the CDR3. CDR3 bases: TGTGCCAGCAGCTTACAGGGCTACACAGATACGCAGTATTTT. Its protein is CASSLQGYTDTQYF.

This clonotype was counted only a few times. The J gene is TRBJ2-7, the V gene TRBV7-2, with D tentatively TRBD1 or TRBD2 (6 bases each). Deletions cut 2 bases from V and 3 bases from J, with 8 bases between. There are 13 residues in the CDR3. In germline, CDR1 is SGHTA, CDR2 FQGNSA. The CDR3 region is CASSLRGDYEQYV. As DNA, the CDR3 is TGTGCCAGCAGCTTAAGGGGGGACTACGAGCAGTACGTC.

This rearrangement joins TRBV6-1 to TRBJ1-2; D unresolved. Germline V gene data show CDR1 as MNHNS and CDR2 as SASEGT. The V gene lost 6 bases and the J gene lost 4 bases, with 12 bases spanning the gap. The CDR3 is 13 residues long. The CDR3 region is CASSLTRPYGYTF. DNA for the CDR3: TGTGCCAGCAGCCTAACGAGGCCCTATGGCTACACCTTC.

CDR3 amino acids: CASSPPGSNTEAFF. The CDR3 DNA reads as TGTGCCAGCAGCCCACCAGGGTCCAACACTGAAGCTTTCTTT. This sequence joins TRBV6-2 or TRBV6-3 and TRBJ1-1; perhaps TRBD1 as D (5 bases). The CDR3 has 14 amino acids. V was trimmed by 6 bases and J by 2 bases, leaving 13 bases between them. Germline V gene data show CDR1 as MNHEY and CDR2 as SVGEGT.

The V call is TRBV7-9, the J call TRBJ2-3, with D perhaps matching TRBD1 (5 bases). The CDR3 totals 16 residues. Germline assignment: CDR1 SEHNR and CDR2 FQNEAQ (reference sequence). Trimming shortened V by 1 base and J by 2 bases, and 13 bases separated the two germline ends. The CDR3 loop reads CASSLVKGPFTDTQYF. CDR3 DNA sequence: TGTGCCAGCAGCTTAGTCAAGGGGCCTTTCACAGATACGCAGTATTTT. Complete variable domain (other parts from reference TRBV7-9 and TRBJ2-3): DTGVSQNPRHKITKRGQNVTFRCDPISEHNRLYWYRQTLGQGPEFLTYFQNEAQLEKSRLLSDRFSAERPKGSFSTLEIQRTEQGDSAMYLCASSLVKGPFTDTQYFGPGTRLTVL.